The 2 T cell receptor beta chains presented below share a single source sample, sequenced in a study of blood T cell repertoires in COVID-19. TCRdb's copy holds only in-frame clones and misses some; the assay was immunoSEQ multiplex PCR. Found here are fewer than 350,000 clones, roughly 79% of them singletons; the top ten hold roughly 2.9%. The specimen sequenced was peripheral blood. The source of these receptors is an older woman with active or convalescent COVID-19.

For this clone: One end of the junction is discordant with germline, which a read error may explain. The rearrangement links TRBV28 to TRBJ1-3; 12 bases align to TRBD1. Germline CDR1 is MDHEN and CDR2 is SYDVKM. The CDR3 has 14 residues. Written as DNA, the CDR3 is TGTGCCAGCAGGGGACAGGGGGCTGGTAACACCATATATTTT. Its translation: CASRGQGAGNTIYF.

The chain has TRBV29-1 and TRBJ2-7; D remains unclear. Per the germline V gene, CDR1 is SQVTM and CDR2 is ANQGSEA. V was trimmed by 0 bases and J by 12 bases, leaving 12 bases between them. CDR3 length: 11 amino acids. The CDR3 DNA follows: TGCAGCGTTGAAGATGGGCCTGGGCCGTACTTC. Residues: CSVEDGPGPYF.